This T cell receptor (beta chain) is drawn from a study of shared clonotypes between healthy human individuals. The data were produced by immunoSEQ multiplex PCR, yet TCRdb's version contains in-frame clones alone and is incomplete. The sample carries about 2 million clones, 85% to 95% recorded once. This CDR3 is built from 16 residues. CDR1 SGHVS and CDR2 FQNEAQ come from the germline V gene. V was cut by 1 base and J by 0 bases, with 13 bases left in between. The chain recombines TRBV7-8 with TRBJ2-7; D may match TRBD1 or TRBD2 (5 bases each). The sample taken for sequencing was naive CD4+ T cells sorted from blood. The subset was: CD45RA+ positively selected. This sequence originates from a man younger than 35 in good health. The CDR3 DNA follows: TGTGCCAGCAGCTTAGAAGGGACGGTGAGCTCCTACGAGCAGTACTTC. This sequence encodes CASSLEGTVSSYEQYF.